This T cell receptor beta chain derives from a study of blood T cell repertoires in COVID-19. As originally analysed: Reference gene primer amplification gave nucleated cell count estimates. Here immunoSEQ multiplex PCR was the method, and the copy in TCRdb shows in-frame clones only, minus some. For V, J and clone size, that table is used; D and trimming come from the DNA. Among roughly 120,000 clones listed, 74% were seen once. This CDR3 spans 15 amino acids. J was trimmed by 5 bases and V by 4 bases; bases with no gene match: 8. Germline values: CDR1 SGHRS, CDR2 YFSETQ. The receptor's source is a man older than 75 with COVID-19, enrolled during active disease. Sample: peripheral blood. The chain is built from TRBV5-1 and TRBJ2-2; TRBD1 matches 7 bases. The CDR3 protein is CASSARGSGTGELFF. In DNA, the CDR3 is TGCGCCAGCAGCGCCAGGGGGTCAGGTACCGGGGAGCTGTTTTTT.